Listed below are T cell receptor beta chains from one sample, sequenced in a study of cytomegalovirus exposure and HLA in healthy donors. TCRdb's copy holds only in-frame clones and misses some; the assay was immunoSEQ multiplex PCR. The sample includes about 130,000 clones, 78% of them seen just once. Sequenced material: PBMCs. The receptors originated from a female donor in good health and CMV-seronegative. CDR3s include the opening cysteine and the closing phenylalanine or tryptophan. Fields, in order: clone size, V gene, D gene, J gene, CDR3 DNA, CDR3 protein. D genes are given only for firm matches. Clone size is given for some rows only: seen once, a few or many times, or a class if the clone is expanded.

clone_size: -; v_call: TRBV19; d_call: -; j_call: TRBJ2-7; cdr3_nt: TGTGCCAGTAGTAGACAGGTTAGCTCCTACGAGCAGTACTTC; cdr3_aa: CASSRQVSSYEQYF
clone_size: -; v_call: TRBV6-4; d_call: TRBD2; j_call: TRBJ2-2; cdr3_nt: TGTGCCAGCAGACTAGCGGGGTACACCGGGGAGCTGTTTTTT; cdr3_aa: CASRLAGYTGELFF
clone_size: -; v_call: TRBV9; d_call: -; j_call: TRBJ2-7; cdr3_nt: TGTGCCAGCAGCGTGGCTCCCCGGGACACCCACGAGCAGTACTTC; cdr3_aa: CASSVAPRDTHEQYF
clone_size: -; v_call: TRBV5-1; d_call: -; j_call: TRBJ2-3; cdr3_nt: TGCGCCAGCAGCTTTGGGATCGCTAGCGGCACAGATACGCAGTATTTT; cdr3_aa: CASSFGIASGTDTQYF
clone_size: -; v_call: TRBV19; d_call: -; j_call: TRBJ2-4; cdr3_nt: TGTGCCAGTAGCTCTTTAGCCAAAAACATTCAGTACTTC; cdr3_aa: CASSSLAKNIQYF
clone_size: -; v_call: TRBV18; d_call: -; j_call: TRBJ2-3; cdr3_nt: TGTGCCAGCTCACCACGGTTGGACTCCCGTATGGATACGCAGTATTTT; cdr3_aa: CASSPRLDSRMDTQYF
clone_size: few; v_call: TRBV2; d_call: -; j_call: TRBJ1-3; cdr3_nt: TGTGCCAGCACCTTGGACAGCCGGCTAGACACCATATATTTT; cdr3_aa: CASTLDSRLDTIYF
clone_size: -; v_call: TRBV10-1; d_call: TRBD2; j_call: TRBJ2-1; cdr3_nt: TGCGCCAGTTCGGGACTAGCGGGAGTGACTTCCTACAATGAGCAGTTCTTC; cdr3_aa: CASSGLAGVTSYNEQFF
clone_size: -; v_call: TRBV5-6; d_call: TRBD2; j_call: TRBJ2-7; cdr3_nt: TGTGCCAGCAGCTTGGGGGGGGGTCTCTACGAGCAGTACTTC; cdr3_aa: CASSLGGGLYEQYF
clone_size: -; v_call: TRBV5-1; d_call: TRBD2; j_call: TRBJ2-2; cdr3_nt: TGCGCCAGCAGCTTGGGGGCGGGAGATGACACCGGGGAGCTGTTTTTT; cdr3_aa: CASSLGAGDDTGELFF
clone_size: -; v_call: TRBV5-6; d_call: TRBD2; j_call: TRBJ2-3; cdr3_nt: TGTGCCAGCAGCTTTACAGAGAAGGGAGGGCCTGGGGCAGATACGCAGTATTTT; cdr3_aa: CASSFTEKGGPGADTQYF
clone_size: -; v_call: TRBV2; d_call: -; j_call: TRBJ1-1; cdr3_nt: TGTGCCAGCAGTACCCGACAGAACACTGAAGCTTTCTTT; cdr3_aa: CASSTRQNTEAFF
clone_size: -; v_call: TRBV4-2; d_call: -; j_call: TRBJ2-3; cdr3_nt: TGTGCCAGCAGCCAAGCTTCTAGTACAGATACGCAGTATTTT; cdr3_aa: CASSQASSTDTQYF
clone_size: -; v_call: TRBV6-6; d_call: -; j_call: TRBJ1-5; cdr3_nt: TGTGCCAGCAGTTACTACAGGGATAGCAATCAGCCCCAGCATTTT; cdr3_aa: CASSYYRDSNQPQHF
clone_size: once; v_call: TRBV7-2; d_call: TRBD2; j_call: TRBJ2-7; cdr3_nt: TGTGCCAGCAGCTCTAAAGCGGGAGGCTCCTACGAGCAGTACTTC; cdr3_aa: CASSSKAGGSYEQYF
clone_size: -; v_call: TRBV9; d_call: -; j_call: TRBJ2-1; cdr3_nt: TGTGCCAGCAGCGGAGAAGGGGGTTACAATGAGCAGTTCTTC; cdr3_aa: CASSGEGGYNEQFF
clone_size: once; v_call: TRBV4-1; d_call: -; j_call: TRBJ1-4; cdr3_nt: TGCGCCAGCAGCCAATGGCAGGCGGAAAAACTGTTTTTT; cdr3_aa: CASSQWQAEKLFF
clone_size: -; v_call: TRBV28; d_call: -; j_call: TRBJ1-2; cdr3_nt: TGTGCCAGCAGTTTATTCCGACAGGACGGCTACACCTTC; cdr3_aa: CASSLFRQDGYTF
clone_size: once; v_call: TRBV19; d_call: TRBD1; j_call: TRBJ2-4; cdr3_nt: TGTGCCAGTAGTTTGGGACAGGGGGCAGCAAACATTCAGTACTTC; cdr3_aa: CASSLGQGAANIQYF
clone_size: -; v_call: TRBV28; d_call: -; j_call: TRBJ1-2; cdr3_nt: TGTGCCAGCAGTTTGAACTCCAACTATGGCTACACCTTC; cdr3_aa: CASSLNSNYGYTF
clone_size: few; v_call: TRBV7-9; d_call: -; j_call: TRBJ2-1; cdr3_nt: TGTGCCAGCAGTTCACTTAGCGGTTACAATGAGCAGTTCTTC; cdr3_aa: CASSSLSGYNEQFF
clone_size: -; v_call: TRBV19; d_call: -; j_call: TRBJ2-1; cdr3_nt: TGTGCCAGTAGTCTAATACAGGGACGGTACAATGAGCAGTTCTTC; cdr3_aa: CASSLIQGRYNEQFF
clone_size: -; v_call: TRBV5-4; d_call: TRBD1; j_call: TRBJ2-1; cdr3_nt: TGTGCCAGCAGCTCTCACAGGGGTAGCAATGAGCAGTTCTTC; cdr3_aa: CASSSHRGSNEQFF
clone_size: -; v_call: TRBV5-8; d_call: -; j_call: TRBJ1-2; cdr3_nt: TGTGCCAGCAGCGCGGGACGGAACTATGGCTACACCTTC; cdr3_aa: CASSAGRNYGYTF
clone_size: -; v_call: TRBV28; d_call: TRBD2; j_call: TRBJ2-1; cdr3_nt: TGTGCCAGCAGTTTGCTGGTCGGGGGGGCCGTCTACAATGAGCAGTTCTTC; cdr3_aa: CASSLLVGGAVYNEQFF